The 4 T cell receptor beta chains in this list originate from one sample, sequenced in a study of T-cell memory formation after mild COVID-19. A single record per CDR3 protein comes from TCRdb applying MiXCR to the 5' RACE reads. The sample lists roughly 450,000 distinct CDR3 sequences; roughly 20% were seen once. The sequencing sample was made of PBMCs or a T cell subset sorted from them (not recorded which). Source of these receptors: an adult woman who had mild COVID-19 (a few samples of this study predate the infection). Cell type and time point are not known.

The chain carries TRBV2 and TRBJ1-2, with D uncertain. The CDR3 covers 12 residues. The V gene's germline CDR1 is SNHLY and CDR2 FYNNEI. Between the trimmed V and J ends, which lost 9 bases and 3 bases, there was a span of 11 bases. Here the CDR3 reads CARGTSDYGYTF. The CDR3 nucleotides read TGTGCCAGGGGAACATCGGACTATGGCTACACCTTC.

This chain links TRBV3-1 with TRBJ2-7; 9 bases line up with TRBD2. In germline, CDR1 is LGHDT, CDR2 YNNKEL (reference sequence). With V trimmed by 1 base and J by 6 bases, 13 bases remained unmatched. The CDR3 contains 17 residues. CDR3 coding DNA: TGTGCCAGCAGCCAAGGAGCGGGGGGCCACCCTGGGGGCGAGCAGTACTTC. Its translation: CASSQGAGGHPGGEQYF.

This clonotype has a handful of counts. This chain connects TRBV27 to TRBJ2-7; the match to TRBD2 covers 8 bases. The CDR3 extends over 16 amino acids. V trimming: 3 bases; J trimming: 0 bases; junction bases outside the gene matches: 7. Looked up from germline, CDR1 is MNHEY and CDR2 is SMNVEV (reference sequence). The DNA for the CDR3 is TGTGCCAGCAGTTTGACTTGGACTAGCTACTCCTACGAGCAGTACTTC. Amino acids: CASSLTWTSYSYEQYF.

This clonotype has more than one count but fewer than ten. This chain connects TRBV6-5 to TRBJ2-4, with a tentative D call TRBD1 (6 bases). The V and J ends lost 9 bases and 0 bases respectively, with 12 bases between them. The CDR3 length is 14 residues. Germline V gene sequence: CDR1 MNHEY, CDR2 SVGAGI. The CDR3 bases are TGTGCCAGGACAGGTGGACTAGCCAAAAACATTCAGTACTTC. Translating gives CARTGGLAKNIQYF.